This T cell receptor (beta chain) was identified in a study of T cells in Graves' hyperthyroidism and ophthalmopathy. Broader study findings: Separating ophthalmopathy from stable hyperthyroidism was achieved by a 13 V-J model. In validation, the model predicted ophthalmopathy. These predictions came a median roughly six months before onset.

Germline values: CDR1 DFQATT, CDR2 SNEGSKA (reference sequence). After removal of 6 bases from V and 6 bases from J, the junction contained 4 bases not matched to a gene. The CDR3 covers 12 residues. Concerning this clonotype itself: Its target is unknown.

RNA transcripts served as the template for amplifying TCR beta CDR3 regions. TCR CDR3 underwent first-round RT-PCR with the HTBI primer set. Each CDR3 protein gets one entry after TCRdb re-called the multiplex PCR reads with MiXCR. The profile shows around 450,000 distinct CDR3 sequences, around 16% of them singletons. Exclusions: uncontrolled infection, other autoimmune disease, pregnancy, lactation. For the diagnoses, clinical symptoms, serum thyroxine and TRAb, thyroid ultrasound and orbital computed tomography were used. The receptor's source is a woman aged 18-29 years with Graves' hyperthyroidism. The rearrangement links TRBV20-1 to TRBJ2-7; 11 nucleotides align to TRBD1. The sequenced material came from blood. The CDR3 DNA follows: TGCAGTGCCCCAGGGACAGGGGGCGAGCAGTACTTC. Translating it yields CSAPGTGGEQYF.